The 22 T cell receptor beta chains given below trace back to one sample, sequenced in a study of CXCR3-negative and CXCR3-positive naive CD8 T cells. It was by 5' RACE with UMI labels that the TRB cDNA libraries were prepared. TCRdb reprocessed the 5' RACE reads and keeps a single row for each CDR3 protein, giving no DNA. The sample table sets out 100,000 to 150,000 distinct CDR3 sequences. The sequenced sample consisted of naive CXCR3- CD8+ T cells from blood. Sample subset: CD45RO-CCR7+CD27+CD95- naive CD8+ T cells lacking CXCR3 (TNR3-). These receptor sequences come from a human donor in good health. Some clones in this sample may be carry-over from other donors' samples.

J is TRBJ2-1 and V is TRBV29-1; without DNA, the TCRdb call of TRBD2 cannot be checked. The CDR3 has 13 residues. The germline CDR1 and CDR2 sequences are SQVTM and ANQGSEA. The CDR3 sequence: CSVAGLEYNEQFF.

J is TRBJ1-1 and V is TRBV14; no DNA is available, so the TRBD1 call from TCRdb remains unchecked. This CDR3 spans 15 amino acids. CDR1 is SGHDN and CDR2 is FVKESK in the germline V gene. Here the CDR3 reads CASSQGAAGGTEAFF.

The chain employs TRBV5-1 and TRBJ2-7; lacking DNA, the TRBD1 call made by TCRdb goes unchecked. The CDR3 has 15 residues. Germline V lookup: CDR1 SGHRS, CDR2 YFSETQ. This CDR3 is CASSLGDRGQVEQYF.

This CDR3 reads CASTTWGPVNTEAFF. V gene TRBV5-5 combines with J gene TRBJ1-1; TCRdb picks TRBD1, but there is no DNA to check that call. The germline V gene encodes CDR1 SGHKS and CDR2 YYEKEE (reference sequence). This CDR3 comprises 15 residues.

This chain uses TRBV5-5 with TRBJ2-5. Germline V gives CDR1 SGHKS, CDR2 YYEKEE (reference sequence). The CDR3 length is 12 residues. CDR3 sequence: CASTLTKETQYF.

The chain links TRBV20-1 to TRBJ2-7; the TRBD2 assignment by TCRdb is unverifiable without DNA. From germline, CDR1 is DFQATT and CDR2 SNEGSKA (reference sequence). This CDR3 is 14 amino acids long. The CDR3 sequence: CSAYKRERSYEQYF.

The rearrangement uses TRBV28 and TRBJ2-7; the D call of TRBD2 rests on TCRdb alone, since no DNA is present to check it. The CDR3 is made up of 15 amino acids. CDR1 and CDR2 from the germline V gene are MDHEN and SYDVKM. This CDR3 reads CASSFLADSPYEQYF. Full variable domain (rest looked up from reference TRBV28 and TRBJ2-7): DVKVTQSSRYLVKRTGEKVFLECVQDMDHENMFWYRQDPGLGLRLIYFSYDVKMKEKGDIPEGYSVSREKKERFSLILESASTNQTSMYLCASSFLADSPYEQYFGPGTRLTVT.

The chain combines TRBV19 with TRBJ2-1; the D call from TCRdb, TRBD2, cannot be confirmed without DNA. CDR3 length: 17 amino acids. Germline lookup yields CDR1 LNHDA and CDR2 SQIVND (reference sequence). CDR3 amino acids: CASSTPSGTPSYNEQFF.

This rearrangement joins TRBV4-2 to TRBJ2-3; with no DNA, the TCRdb D assignment of TRBD2 cannot be verified. Germline CDR1 is LGHNA and CDR2 is YNFKEQ. The CDR3 has 18 amino acids. The CDR3 loop reads CASSQEGRAGGLTDTQYF.

The V gene is TRBV6-2 or TRBV6-3, the J gene TRBJ2-2; TCRdb proposes TRBD2, but this gene call is untestable without DNA. This CDR3 comprises 15 residues. Germline V CDR1 and CDR2: MNHEY, SVGEGT. The CDR3 loop reads CASSSVPRGPGELFF.

The V and J genes are TRBV27 and TRBJ1-2; without DNA, the TCRdb call of TRBD1 cannot be checked. The germline V gene has CDR1 MNHEY and CDR2 SMNVEV (reference sequence). The CDR3 runs to 16 residues. CDR3 residues: CASSSMAGQKDYGYTF.

This chain uses TRBV29-1 with TRBJ2-5; lacking DNA, the TRBD2 call made by TCRdb goes unchecked. Germline V gene data show CDR1 as SQVTM and CDR2 as ANQGSEA. The CDR3 is 14 amino acids. CDR3 loop: CSVEVVNEGETQYF.

This sequence joins TRBV7-9 and TRBJ2-1; TCRdb proposes TRBD2, but this gene call is untestable without DNA. The CDR3 loop spans 15 amino acids. Germline CDR1 is SEHNR and CDR2 is FQNEAQ (reference sequence). CDR3 region: CASSLGLAEYNEQFF.

V is TRBV29-1 and J is TRBJ2-3; TCRdb lists TRBD2, though no DNA is available to test this call. The CDR3 has 15 residues. Germline CDR1 is SQVTM and CDR2 is ANQGSEA. The CDR3 sequence: CSVEGTSGNEDTQYF.

The CDR3 is CASSLELMEEQYF. The chain links TRBV7-9 to TRBJ2-7. There are 13 residues in the CDR3. Germline CDR1 reads SEHNR; CDR2 reads FQNEAQ (reference sequence).

The chain combines TRBV6-2 or TRBV6-3 with TRBJ2-1; TCRdb calls TRBD2, which cannot be checked without DNA. The CDR3 spans 21 residues. Germline V gene sequence: CDR1 MNHEY, CDR2 SVGEGT. The CDR3 loop reads CASSGARWTSGRTSSYNEQFF.

This rearrangement joins TRBV27 to TRBJ2-1; TCRdb designates TRBD1, a call that cannot be tested without DNA. Germline CDR1 reads MNHEY; CDR2 reads SMNVEV (reference sequence). This CDR3 contains 16 residues. The CDR3 sequence is CASSLVWDRGPDEQFF.

V is TRBV4-3 and J is TRBJ2-1; TCRdb names TRBD2, which stays unverified in the absence of DNA. Germline CDR1 is LGHNA and CDR2 is YSLEER. The CDR3 length is 15 residues. CDR3 loop: CASSQDRGGYGEQFF.

V is TRBV28 and J is TRBJ2-4; the TCRdb D gene call, TRBD1, has no DNA to confirm it. Germline CDR1 reads MDHEN; CDR2 reads SYDVKM. This CDR3 has 16 residues. CDR3 amino acids: CASSGSRGGAKNIQYF. The variable domain in full, completed from reference TRBV28 and TRBJ2-4, reads DVKVTQSSRYLVKRTGEKVFLECVQDMDHENMFWYRQDPGLGLRLIYFSYDVKMKEKGDIPEGYSVSREKKERFSLILESASTNQTSMYLCASSGSRGGAKNIQYFGAGTRLSVL.

The rearrangement joins TRBV29-1 to TRBJ1-2; with no DNA, the TCRdb D assignment of TRBD1 cannot be verified. Germline CDR1 reads SQVTM; CDR2 reads ANQGSEA. The CDR3 consists of 13 residues. This CDR3 is CRAGDRDGSGYTF.

This rearrangement joins TRBV29-1 to TRBJ2-7; TCRdb's D gene call, TRBD1, goes unchecked for lack of DNA. In germline, CDR1 is SQVTM, CDR2 ANQGSEA. CDR3 size: 14 residues. This CDR3 is CSVERGDRGHEQYF.

This sequence joins TRBV28 and TRBJ1-1. This CDR3 spans 18 amino acids. Germline CDR1 MDHEN, CDR2 SYDVKM. CDR3: CASSLSVQGGGPGTEAFF. The full variable domain, in which reference TRBV28 and TRBJ1-1 provide the parts outside the CDR3, is DVKVTQSSRYLVKRTGEKVFLECVQDMDHENMFWYRQDPGLGLRLIYFSYDVKMKEKGDIPEGYSVSREKKERFSLILESASTNQTSMYLCASSLSVQGGGPGTEAFFGQGTRLTVV.